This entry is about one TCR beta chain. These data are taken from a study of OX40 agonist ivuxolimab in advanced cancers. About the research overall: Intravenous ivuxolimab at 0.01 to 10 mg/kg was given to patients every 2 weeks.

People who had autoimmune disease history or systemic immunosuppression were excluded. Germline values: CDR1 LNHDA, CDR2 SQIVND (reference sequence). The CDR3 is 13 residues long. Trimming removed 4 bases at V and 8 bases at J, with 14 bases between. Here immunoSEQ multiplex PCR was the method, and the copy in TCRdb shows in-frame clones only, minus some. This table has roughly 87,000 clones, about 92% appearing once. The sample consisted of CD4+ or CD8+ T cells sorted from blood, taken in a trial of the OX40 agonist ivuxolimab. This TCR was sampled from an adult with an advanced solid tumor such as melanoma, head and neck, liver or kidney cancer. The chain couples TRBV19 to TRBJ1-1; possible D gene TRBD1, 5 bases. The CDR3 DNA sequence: TGTGCCAGTAGTAGCCTGGGGACCCACGAAGCTTTCTTT. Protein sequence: CASSSLGTHEAFF.